These 22 T cell receptor beta chains originate from one sample sequenced in a study of cytomegalovirus exposure and HLA in healthy donors. The PCR contained 60 Vbeta and 13 Jbeta primers. Sequenced by immunoSEQ multiplex PCR; TCRdb stores in-frame clones only, minus some. The table lists 150,000 or so clones, roughly 80% of them singletons. Sequences were obtained from PBMCs. These receptors all come from a middle-aged woman in good health and CMV-seropositive.

The chain uses TRBV5-4 and TRBJ2-3, with 7 bases identical to TRBD1. The CDR3 length is 14 residues. CDR1 and CDR2 from the germline V gene are SGHNT and YYREEE (reference sequence). V lost 4 bases, J lost 0 bases, and 2 bases stayed unmatched. CDR3 residues: CASSRDSSTDTQYF. The CDR3 DNA is TGTGCCAGCAGCCGGGACAGTAGCACAGATACGCAGTATTTT.

The V call is TRBV6-5, the J call TRBJ1-5; D call uncertain. Germline assignment: CDR1 MNHEY and CDR2 SVGAGI. V was shortened by 0 bases and J by 0 bases, with 6 bases between the two germline ends. The length of the CDR3 is 15 residues. The CDR3 reads CASSYSADSNQPQHF. CDR3 nucleotide sequence: TGTGCCAGCAGTTACTCGGCAGATAGCAATCAGCCCCAGCATTTT.

The chain has TRBV19 and TRBJ1-1; the D gene is possibly TRBD1 (6 bases). CDR3 length equals 14 residues. CDR1 is LNHDA, CDR2 SQIVND, per germline (reference sequence). The germline V and J ends were trimmed by 4 bases and 10 bases, with 19 bases remaining between them. The CDR3 loop is CASSTPQGPARAFF. The CDR3 nucleotides are TGTGCCAGTAGTACCCCGCAGGGGCCGGCACGAGCTTTCTTT.

This clone was seen more than once but under ten times. The chain has TRBV28 and TRBJ2-3, with D unclear. Germline loops: CDR1 MDHEN, CDR2 SYDVKM. V dropped 3 bases and J dropped 5 bases, with 3 bases sitting between them. The CDR3 is 11 amino acids. The CDR3 protein is CASSFQDTQYF. CDR3 bases: TGTGCCAGCAGTTTCCAAGATACGCAGTATTTT.

V is TRBV19 and J is TRBJ2-1; TRBD2 might be the D (5 bases). This CDR3 is built from 14 residues. Trimming shortened V by 3 bases and J by 9 bases, and 15 bases separated the two germline ends. Per germline, CDR1 LNHDA and CDR2 SQIVND (reference sequence). CDR3 residues: CASSIGVTAGEQFF. The CDR3 region has the DNA TGTGCCAGTAGTATTGGTGTCACGGCGGGTGAGCAGTTCTTC.

The chain employs TRBV19 and TRBJ1-4, with D perhaps matching TRBD1 (5 bases). The CDR3 is 14 amino acids. Trimming pared 6 bases from V and 6 bases from J, leaving 14 bases between. CDR1 and CDR2 (germline): LNHDA, SQIVND (reference sequence). The CDR3 region has the DNA TGTGCCAGTAGCGACGGGGGGAGTTATGAAAAACTGTTTTTT. Its translation: CASSDGGSYEKLFF.

The J gene is TRBJ1-4, the V gene TRBV28, with 10 bases fitting TRBD1. This CDR3 comprises 15 residues. The germline gives CDR1 MDHEN, CDR2 SYDVKM. The trim removed 2 bases at V and 8 bases at J, leaving 5 bases unmatched. CDR3 amino acids: CASSLRQGAEEKLFF. The DNA of the CDR3 is TGTGCCAGCAGTTTACGACAGGGGGCAGAGGAAAAACTGTTTTTT.

Details on this clone: Other DNA variants within this sample encode the same CDR3. The chain employs TRBV14 and TRBJ1-2; D unclear. This CDR3 contains 11 residues. CDR1 and CDR2 from the germline V gene are SGHDN and FVKESK. Trimming shortened V by 1 base and J by 7 bases, and 4 bases separated the two germline ends. The CDR3 DNA reads as TGTGCCAGCAGCCAAGGTAGTGGCTACACCTTC. Translated: CASSQGSGYTF.

The V and J genes are TRBV10-1 and TRBJ1-1; 8 bases are shared with TRBD1. Germline CDR1 WNHNN, CDR2 SYGVQD (reference sequence). This CDR3 has 13 residues. V lost 6 bases, J lost 3 bases, and 3 bases stayed unmatched. Written as DNA, the CDR3 is TGCGCCAGCAGGCTGGACAGGGACACTGAAGCTTTCTTT. Protein: CASRLDRDTEAFF.

The chain employs TRBV4-2 and TRBJ1-2; D is undetermined. The CDR3 extends over 14 amino acids. Trimming removed 0 bases from V and 4 bases from J, with 9 bases in between. Germline assignment: CDR1 LGHNA and CDR2 YNFKEQ. The CDR3 reads CASSQDLGPYGYTF. The CDR3 DNA reads TGTGCCAGCAGCCAAGATCTTGGGCCCTATGGCTACACCTTC.

This chain connects TRBV7-6 to TRBJ1-1; 9 positions agree with TRBD1. Germline CDR1 is SGHVS and CDR2 is FNYEAQ. The V segment lost 5 bases and the J segment 4 bases; nucleotides outside the gene matches: 5. The CDR3 sequence is 14 residues long. In nucleotides, the CDR3 is TGTGCCAGCAGCGTAGGACAGGGGAGCACTGAAGCTTTCTTT. As protein: CASSVGQGSTEAFF.

The rearrangement joins TRBV6-1 to TRBJ1-2; D may be TRBD1 (5 bases). With 7 bases removed from V and 2 bases from J, the gap between germline ends came to 17 bases. The CDR3 contains 15 residues. Per germline, CDR1 MNHNS and CDR2 SASEGT. The CDR3 bases are TGTGCCAGCATCGAATCGGGCGGGGCGAACTATGGCTACACCTTC. Its translation: CASIESGGANYGYTF.

The V gene is TRBV19, the J gene TRBJ1-5, with TRBD1 identical over 10 bases. The CDR3 covers 17 residues. The V gene's germline CDR1 is LNHDA and CDR2 SQIVND (reference sequence). Losses at the gene ends were 4 bases for V and 0 bases for J; bases not matched to a gene: 6. This chain's CDR3 is CASSTRDRGGSNQPQHF. The CDR3 DNA reads as TGTGCCAGTAGTACTCGGGACAGGGGCGGTAGCAATCAGCCCCAGCATTTT.

The CDR3 protein is CASSQDQTDTQYF. The CDR3, as DNA: TGTGCCAGCAGCCAAGACCAAACAGATACGCAGTATTTT. The rearrangement joins TRBV4-2 to TRBJ2-3; no reliable D call. Trimming took 0 bases from V and 3 from J, leaving 4 bases between them. The CDR3 length is 13 residues. Germline CDR1 reads LGHNA; CDR2 reads YNFKEQ.

The chain has TRBV28 and TRBJ2-7, with D tentatively TRBD2 (6 bases). V lost 6 bases, J lost 5 bases, and 17 bases lay in between. The CDR3 loop spans 14 amino acids. Per germline, CDR1 MDHEN and CDR2 SYDVKM. CDR3 amino acids: CASSFPGAAHEQYF. CDR3 nucleotide sequence: TGTGCCAGCAGCTTTCCGGGAGCGGCCCACGAGCAGTACTTC. Complete variable domain (other parts from reference TRBV28 and TRBJ2-7): DVKVTQSSRYLVKRTGEKVFLECVQDMDHENMFWYRQDPGLGLRLIYFSYDVKMKEKGDIPEGYSVSREKKERFSLILESASTNQTSMYLCASSFPGAAHEQYFGPGTRLTVT.

The chain uses TRBV9 and TRBJ2-3, with 11 bases fitting TRBD2. The CDR3 is 16 amino acids. V was pared by 0 bases and J by 4 bases, with 4 bases of the junction left unmatched. CDR1 is SGDLS and CDR2 is YYNGEE in the germline V gene. Written as DNA, the CDR3 is TGTGCCAGCAGCGTAGGGTTAGCGGGGGGGCCAGATACGCAGTATTTT. Protein: CASSVGLAGGPDTQYF.

The chain joins TRBV10-3 to TRBJ2-7; 8 positions agree with TRBD2. This CDR3 spans 14 amino acids. Trimming at V came to 4 bases and at J to 4 bases, leaving 6 bases not matched to a gene. The germline V gene has CDR1 ENHRY and CDR2 SYGVKD. CDR3 region: CAISGPGLDYEQYF. CDR3 in DNA: TGTGCCATCAGTGGCCCGGGACTAGATTACGAGCAGTACTTC.

The rearrangement uses TRBV2 and TRBJ2-2; D gene uncertain. Per germline, CDR1 SNHLY and CDR2 FYNNEI. This CDR3 has 10 amino acids. V dropped 5 bases and J dropped 10 bases, with 5 bases sitting between them. Here the CDR3 reads CASSYSELFF. CDR3 bases: TGTGCCAGCAGTTACTCGGAGCTGTTTTTT.

DNA of the CDR3: TGTGCCGTTCCGGGACAGGGCATGGCTAATGAAAAACTGTTTTTT. The encoded protein is CAVPGQGMANEKLFF. The V call is TRBV15, the J call TRBJ1-4, with 9 nucleotides matching TRBD1. V lost 11 bases to trimming and J lost 3 bases; unmatched junction nucleotides: 10. Germline CDR1 reads LNHNV; CDR2 reads YYDKDF (reference sequence). The CDR3 covers 15 residues.

The V gene is TRBV2, the J gene TRBJ1-2; D might be TRBD1 (6 bases). Germline CDR1 and CDR2: SNHLY and FYNNEI. The CDR3 runs 20 residues. Trimming stripped 3 bases from V and 4 bases from J, with 30 bases between. CDR3 bases: TGTGCCAGCAGTGATGAAGATATATATTTTCCGGACAGATCCTTCTATGGCTACACCTTC. It specifies CASSDEDIYFPDRSFYGYTF.

The chain has TRBV9 and TRBJ2-3; 14 bases line up with TRBD2. In germline, CDR1 is SGDLS, CDR2 YYNGEE. With 3 bases clipped from V and 0 bases from J, the junction kept 3 bases outside the gene matches. The CDR3 runs to 17 residues. CDR3 sequence: CASSGGTSGGSTDTQYF. The CDR3 coding sequence is TGTGCCAGCAGCGGAGGGACTAGCGGGGGTAGCACAGATACGCAGTATTTT.

This clone was detected a few times. V usage is TRBV18 and J usage is TRBJ1-4, with TRBD1 as a possible D gene (6 bases). Germline lookup yields CDR1 KGHSH and CDR2 LQKENI. V was clipped by 6 bases and J by 4 bases, with 15 bases between them. The CDR3 runs 15 residues. The CDR3 spells CASSLLRGNNEKLFF. CDR3 coding DNA: TGTGCCAGCTCCTTACTGAGGGGGAATAATGAAAAACTGTTTTTT.